This T cell receptor (beta chain) derives from a study of cytomegalovirus exposure and HLA in healthy donors. For the study at large: There were about 85 million unique TCRs (from HLA-typed donors) in an early data release. Study-wide findings and caveats: Presence/absence analyses treated sequencing depth as roughly uniform across donors. Later findings reportedly placed an Asian-associated ancestry cluster below the approximately 620-donor mean for N-insertions.

The trim removed 0 bases at V and 3 bases at J, leaving 6 bases unmatched. CDR1 is MRHNA, CDR2 SNTAGT, per germline. The CDR3 consists of 17 residues. 13 Jbeta primers and 60 Vbeta primers were used for the PCR. This table comes from immunoSEQ multiplex PCR, and its TCRdb copy is limited to in-frame clones, with some not included. The sample contains about 69,000 clones, 75% to 80% of which appear only once. This clone was counted only a few times. Its antigen is not identified. The chain combines TRBV6-4 with TRBJ2-2; 8 nucleotides align to TRBD2. The sequence was collected from a man in his late teens or twenties in good health and CMV-seronegative. The sample comprised PBMCs. The CDR3 nucleotides read TGTGCCAGCAGTGACTCGCCATCCGGGGGGGACACCGGGGAGCTGTTTTTT. Amino acids: CASSDSPSGGDTGELFF.